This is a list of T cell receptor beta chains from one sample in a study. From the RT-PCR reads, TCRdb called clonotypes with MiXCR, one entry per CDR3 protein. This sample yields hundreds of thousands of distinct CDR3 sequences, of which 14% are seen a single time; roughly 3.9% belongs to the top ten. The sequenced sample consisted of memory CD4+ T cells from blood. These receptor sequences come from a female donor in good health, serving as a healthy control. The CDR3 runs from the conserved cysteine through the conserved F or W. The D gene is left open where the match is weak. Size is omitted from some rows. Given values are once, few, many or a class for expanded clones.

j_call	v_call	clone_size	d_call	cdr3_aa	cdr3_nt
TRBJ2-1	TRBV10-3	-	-	CAISPGPGEQFF	TGTGCCATCAGCCCCGGTCCAGGTGAGCAGTTCTTC
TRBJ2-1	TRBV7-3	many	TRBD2	CASSHGTSGDNEQFF	TGTGCCAGCAGCCACGGGACTAGCGGGGACAATGAGCAGTTCTTC
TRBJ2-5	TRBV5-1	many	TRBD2	CASSLHAGVETQYF	TGCGCCAGCAGCTTACATGCGGGAGTGGAGACCCAGTACTTC
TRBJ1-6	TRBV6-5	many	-	CASSYSGQRNYNSPLHF	TGTGCCAGCAGTTACTCGGGGCAGCGAAACTATAATTCACCCCTCCACTTT
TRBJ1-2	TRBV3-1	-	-	CASSQGGAHGYTF	TGTGCCAGCAGCCAAGGGGGGGCCCATGGCTACACCTTC
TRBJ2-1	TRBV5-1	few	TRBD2	CASSLVSDSSGRAYNEQFF	TGCGCCAGCAGCCTTGTTTCGGACTCAAGCGGGAGGGCCTACAATGAGCAGTTCTTC
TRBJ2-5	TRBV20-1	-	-	CSASVVGETQYF	TGCAGTGCTAGTGTGGTGGGGGAGACCCAGTACTTC
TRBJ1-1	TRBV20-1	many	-	CSASGIAGSLGTEAFF	TGCAGTGCTAGTGGTATAGCAGGGTCTCTGGGGACTGAAGCTTTCTTT
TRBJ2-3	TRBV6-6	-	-	CASSGRGPTDTQYF	TGTGCCAGCAGCGGCCGGGGCCCCACAGATACGCAGTATTTT
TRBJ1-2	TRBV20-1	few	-	CSARDYRDGYTF	TGCAGTGCTAGAGATTACAGAGATGGCTACACCTTC
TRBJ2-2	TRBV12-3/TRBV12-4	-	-	CASSLGQAANTGELFF	TGTGCCAGCAGTCTCGGACAAGCTGCGAACACCGGGGAGCTGTTTTTT
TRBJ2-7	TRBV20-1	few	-	CSAEIGGIYEQYF	TGCAGTGCTGAGATAGGAGGTATCTACGAGCAGTACTTC
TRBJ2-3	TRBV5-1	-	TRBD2	CASRSGEGLTDTQYF	TGCGCCAGCAGGTCTGGGGAGGGATTGACAGATACGCAGTATTTT
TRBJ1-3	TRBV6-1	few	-	CASSDSGSSGNTIYF	TGTGCCAGCAGTGATTCGGGGAGCTCTGGAAACACCATATATTTT
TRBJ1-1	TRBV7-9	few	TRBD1	CASSSYLGQGTKAFF	TGTGCCAGCAGCTCCTACTTGGGACAGGGGACAAAAGCTTTCTTT
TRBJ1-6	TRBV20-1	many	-	CSARASNSPLHF	TGCAGTGCTAGAGCGAGTAATTCACCCCTCCACTTT
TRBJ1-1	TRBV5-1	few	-	CASSPAGMGEAFF	TGCGCCAGCAGTCCTGCCGGGATGGGTGAAGCTTTCTTT
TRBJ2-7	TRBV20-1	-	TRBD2	CSASWVRSGRAGYEQYF	TGCAGTGCTAGTTGGGTGCGTAGCGGGAGGGCAGGCTACGAGCAGTACTTC